This T cell receptor (beta chain) was documented in a study of glioma-infiltrating T cells. Using RNA template, CDR3s of TCR alpha and beta were amplified with iRepertoire arm-PCR. Input was roughly 85-450 ng of tissue mRNA or PBMC total RNA. TCRdb re-analysed the multiplex PCR reads in MiXCR, keeping a single row per CDR3 protein. The sample gives some 85,000 distinct CDR3 sequences, 23% of which show up once; over 5% is in the top ten. Study-level findings and limits: Tissue and blood shared very few CDR3 sequences.

CDR3 size: 14 residues. Germline lookup yields CDR1 LNHDA and CDR2 SQIVND (reference sequence). A remark on this clonotype: Its antigen is unidentified. This may be a read error, as it is one base from a much larger clone.

This chain links TRBV19 with TRBJ1-6, with unresolved D. Sequenced: glioma tissue, nonneoplastic brain tissue, or PBMCs (not recorded which). The receptor was isolated from a human donor with low-grade glioma or glioblastoma, undergoing nonglioma brain surgery, or in good health (not recorded which). Here the CDR3 DNA reads TGTGCCAGCCAGGCGAATTACTTGAATTTACCCCTCCACTTT. This translates into CASQANYLNLPLHF.